What follows are 18 T cell receptor beta chains derived from one specimen sequenced in a study of blood T cell repertoires in COVID-19 (dated by TCRdb to the early 2020s). Libraries were constructed by the immunoSEQ multiplex PCR assay. Entries here come from immuneACCESS through TCRdb and include only in-frame sequences with V and J called. Some clones fail to appear in such tables; in the studies checked, an unresolved V gene covers under half of the shortfall, and the cause of the remainder is unknown. The sample profile shows 200,000 to 250,000 clones; over 80% of them were found once. The ten largest clones take up around 6.5% of the sample. The sequenced material came from peripheral blood. The source is a woman aged 60-70 years with active or convalescent COVID-19.

The chain joins TRBV11-2 to TRBJ2-1; 11 positions match TRBD2. J gave up 4 bases and V 4 bases, and 3 bases lay outside the gene matches. Germline assignment: CDR1 SGHAT and CDR2 FQNNGV. The CDR3 runs to 15 residues. CDR3 DNA: TGTGCCAGCAGCTCAACTAGCGGGGGATACAATGAGCAGTTCTTC. Translated, it gives CASSSTSGGYNEQFF. The complete variable domain, with remaining parts taken from reference TRBV11-2 and TRBJ2-1, reads EAGVAQSPRYKIIEKRQSVAFWCNPISGHATLYWYQQILGQGPKLLIQFQNNGVVDDSQLPKDRFSAERLKGVDSTLKIQPAKLEDSAVYLCASSSTSGGYNEQFFGPGTRLTVL.

This chain joins TRBV6-5 and TRBJ2-1; 14 bases fit TRBD2. The length of the CDR3 is 14 residues. The V gene's germline CDR1 is MNHEY and CDR2 SVGAGI. With V trimmed by 7 bases and J by 9 bases, 5 bases remained unmatched. CDR3 region: CASKGTSGSSEQFF. Here the CDR3 DNA reads TGTGCCAGCAAAGGGACTAGCGGGAGTTCTGAGCAGTTCTTC.

The DNA of the CDR3 is TGTGCCAGCAGCTTAGAGTCTGGCGGGGGCACCTACGAGCAGTACGTC. Its protein product is CASSLESGGGTYEQYV. The chain combines TRBV11-2 with TRBJ2-7, with D perhaps matching TRBD2 (7 bases). There are 16 residues in the CDR3. In germline, CDR1 is SGHAT, CDR2 FQNNGV. Trimming took 0 bases from V and 2 from J, leaving 14 bases between them.

In DNA, the CDR3 is TGTGCCAGCAGTTTATCGGGGGGGGCAAGCAATCAGCCCCAGCATTTT. Translation gives CASSLSGGASNQPQHF. This chain joins TRBV27 and TRBJ1-5; weak D call: TRBD1 (6 bases). This CDR3 comprises 16 residues. Looked up from germline, CDR1 is MNHEY and CDR2 is SMNVEV (reference sequence). Between the trimmed V and J ends, which lost 0 bases and 1 base, there was a span of 10 bases.

The J gene is TRBJ2-1, the V gene TRBV13, with D possibly matching TRBD2 (6 bases). Deletions cut 7 bases from V and 6 bases from J, with 19 bases between. Germline-derived CDR1 and CDR2 are PRHDT and FYEKMQ (reference sequence). CDR3 size: 15 residues. CDR3 protein: CASTRRGRSSNEQFF. In DNA, the CDR3 is TGTGCCAGCACCCGTCGGGGGAGGAGTAGCAATGAGCAGTTCTTC.

The rearrangement joins TRBV11-2 to TRBJ1-2, with D possibly matching TRBD1 (5 bases). V was trimmed by 3 bases and J by 4 bases, leaving 9 bases between them. The CDR3 runs 13 residues. Germline CDR1 reads SGHAT; CDR2 reads FQNNGV. CDR3 region: CASSLGGSYGYTF. Here the CDR3 DNA reads TGTGCCAGCAGCTTGGGGGGGTCCTATGGCTACACCTTC. Filled out from reference TRBV11-2 and TRBJ1-2, the complete variable domain reads EAGVAQSPRYKIIEKRQSVAFWCNPISGHATLYWYQQILGQGPKLLIQFQNNGVVDDSQLPKDRFSAERLKGVDSTLKIQPAKLEDSAVYLCASSLGGSYGYTFGSGTRLTVV.

V and J are TRBV30 and TRBJ2-1; TRBD2 aligns across 10 bases. The CDR3 sequence is 15 residues long. Per the germline V gene, CDR1 is GTSNPN and CDR2 is SVGIG (reference sequence). J lost 7 bases, V lost 5 bases, and 11 bases had no gene match. Here the CDR3 DNA reads TGTGCCTGGTACCCCGGGACTAGCGATCTGAATGAGCAGTTCTTC. Residues: CAWYPGTSDLNEQFF. The full variable domain, its missing parts supplied by reference TRBV30 and TRBJ2-1, is SQTIHQWPATLVQPVGSPLSLECTVEGTSNPNLYWYRQAAGRGLQLLFYSVGIGQISSEVPQNLSASRPQDRQFILSSKKLLLSDSGFYLCAWYPGTSDLNEQFFGPGTRLTVL.

This chain connects TRBV7-9 to TRBJ2-3; no clear D gene. The length of the CDR3 is 14 residues. Germline lookup yields CDR1 SEHNR and CDR2 FQNEAQ (reference sequence). V gave up 0 bases and J gave up 2 bases, with 6 bases separating them. The CDR3: CASSLAADTDTQYF. The DNA of the CDR3 is TGTGCCAGCAGCTTAGCCGCGGACACAGATACGCAGTATTTT.

The chain uses TRBV6-1 and TRBJ1-6, with 9 bases lining up with TRBD1. The V and J ends lost 2 bases and 8 bases, in that order; junction bases with no gene match: 4. This CDR3 has 15 amino acids. Germline V gene data show CDR1 as MNHNS and CDR2 as SASEGT. The CDR3 DNA follows: TGTGCCAGCAGTGAATACACAGGGGGCGATTCACCCCTCCACTTT. Protein: CASSEYTGGDSPLHF.

The CDR3 here is CASATGGGGEAFF. CDR3 nucleotide sequence: TGCGCCAGCGCCACAGGGGGCGGCGGTGAAGCTTTCTTT. The chain carries TRBV5-1 and TRBJ1-1; TRBD1 agrees at 9 bases. This CDR3 has 13 amino acids. Per the germline V gene, CDR1 is SGHRS and CDR2 is YFSETQ. The trim removed 7 bases at V and 7 bases at J, leaving 8 bases unmatched. The variable domain in full, with the rest retrieved from reference TRBV5-1 and TRBJ1-1, is KAGVTQTPRYLIKTRGQQVTLSCSPISGHRSVSWYQQTPGQGLQFLFEYFSETQRNKGNFPGRFSGRQFSNSRSEMNVSTLELGDSALYLCASATGGGGEAFFGQGTRLTVV.

The V and J genes are TRBV2 and TRBJ1-1, with 9 bases aligning to TRBD1. V was clipped by 4 bases and J by 1 base; unmatched bases: 10. The CDR3 covers 17 residues. Per the germline V gene, CDR1 is SNHLY and CDR2 is FYNNEI. DNA of the CDR3: TGTGCCAGCAGTGGCGGGACAGGGATCTTAAAGAACACTGAAGCTTTCTTT. Its protein product is CASSGGTGILKNTEAFF.

CDR3 protein: CASSLEGTEWYV. In DNA, the CDR3 is TGTGCCAGCAGCTTAGAAGGGACAGAGTGGTACGTC. V usage is TRBV11-2 and J usage is TRBJ2-7; 7 bases line up with TRBD1. The V and J ends lost 0 bases and 12 bases, in that order; junction bases with no gene match: 5. The germline gives CDR1 SGHAT, CDR2 FQNNGV. This CDR3 has 12 amino acids.

This clone was detected only once. This chain uses TRBV30 with TRBJ2-7; 7 nucleotides match TRBD1. The CDR3 is 13 amino acids. Germline lookup yields CDR1 GTSNPN and CDR2 SVGIG (reference sequence). With 5 bases clipped from V and 2 bases from J, the junction kept 6 bases outside the gene matches. In DNA, the CDR3 is TGTGCCTGGGCACAGGGGCTTACCTACGAGCAGTACTTC. Protein product: CAWAQGLTYEQYF.

This chain joins TRBV19 and TRBJ1-5; maybe TRBD1 (6 bases). In germline, CDR1 is LNHDA, CDR2 SQIVND (reference sequence). The germline V and J ends were trimmed by 1 base and 6 bases, with 13 bases remaining between them. The length of the CDR3 is 15 residues. The CDR3 is CASSIGGRGGQPQHF. The CDR3 region has the DNA TGTGCCAGTAGTATAGGGGGCAGGGGTGGTCAGCCCCAGCATTTT. Drawing the rest from reference TRBV19 and TRBJ1-5, the complete variable domain is DGGITQSPKYLFRKEGQNVTLSCEQNLNHDAMYWYRQDPGQGLRLIYYSQIVNDFQKGDIAEGYSVSREKKESFPLTVTSAQKNPTAFYLCASSIGGRGGQPQHFGDGTRLSIL.

V is TRBV7-8 and J is TRBJ1-1; 7 nucleotides align to TRBD1. V shed 3 bases and J 1 base; nucleotides not matched to a gene: 11. Germline CDR1 is SGHVS and CDR2 is FQNEAQ. The CDR3 is 17 residues long. CDR3 in amino acids: CASSFFQSGGPNTEAFF. The CDR3, as DNA: TGTGCCAGCAGCTTTTTTCAATCAGGGGGGCCGAACACTGAAGCTTTCTTT.

The chain combines TRBV7-2 with TRBJ2-5; a possible D gene is TRBD2 (7 bases). The CDR3 contains 15 residues. Germline assignment: CDR1 SGHTA and CDR2 FQGNSA. Trimming removed 0 bases at V and 4 bases at J, with 12 bases between. CDR3 region: CASSLAGGPSETQYF. In nucleotides, the CDR3 is TGTGCCAGCAGCTTAGCGGGGGGGCCTTCAGAGACCCAGTACTTC.

The chain recombines TRBV5-3 with TRBJ2-5; TRBD1 might be the D (6 bases). TRBV5-3 falls under the ORF class, with uncertain function. Trimming cost V 0 bases and J 0 bases, with 15 bases left between them. The CDR3 is 17 residues long. CDR3 nucleotides: TGTGCCAGAAGCTTGGAGGGCAGGGGCCCGTACCAAGAGACCCAGTACTTC. It yields the protein CARSLEGRGPYQETQYF.

This clone appeared once. The chain links TRBV6-1 to TRBJ2-1; a possible D gene is TRBD1 (5 bases). The CDR3 contains 15 residues. V was cut by 1 base and J by 8 bases, with 15 bases left in between. Germline CDR1 is MNHNS and CDR2 is SASEGT. The CDR3 DNA follows: TGTGCCAGCAGTGAAGTATACAGGAGTAGTGATGAGCAGTTCTTC. This codes for CASSEVYRSSDEQFF.